Detailed here is one T cell receptor (beta chain). The antigen remains unidentified. This sample also contains other DNA sequences that code for the same CDR3. This entry belongs to a study of shared clonotypes between healthy human individuals. Study-level results: Donors were few, which limited the genetic and exposure-history diversity represented.

The sorted-subset replicate PCRs were given 200 ng DNA, which is 31,000 or so T cell genomes. Clones were sequenced by immunoSEQ multiplex PCR, and TCRdb holds only the in-frame ones, with some missing. In the table there are about 2 million clones, about 95% of which are singletons. Terminally differentiated effector memory CD45RA+ cells were left out of the naive CD8 fraction, which was CD45RO-negative and positively selected for CCR7. Each of the donors was a healthy adult who was HIV-negative and had not had a recent acute infection or vaccination. With 5 bases clipped from V and 3 bases from J, the junction kept 5 bases outside the gene matches. Germline lookup yields CDR1 SEHNR and CDR2 FQNEAQ (reference sequence). The CDR3 runs to 15 residues.

The sequencing sample was made of naive CD8+ T cells sorted from blood. The V gene is TRBV7-9, the J gene TRBJ2-7, with TRBD1 matching over 12 bases. This sequence originates from a man aged 18 to 29 in good health. For the CDR3, the DNA is TGTGCCAGCAGCCTTGGGACAGGGGGCATCTACGAGCAGTACTTC. Its protein product is CASSLGTGGIYEQYF.